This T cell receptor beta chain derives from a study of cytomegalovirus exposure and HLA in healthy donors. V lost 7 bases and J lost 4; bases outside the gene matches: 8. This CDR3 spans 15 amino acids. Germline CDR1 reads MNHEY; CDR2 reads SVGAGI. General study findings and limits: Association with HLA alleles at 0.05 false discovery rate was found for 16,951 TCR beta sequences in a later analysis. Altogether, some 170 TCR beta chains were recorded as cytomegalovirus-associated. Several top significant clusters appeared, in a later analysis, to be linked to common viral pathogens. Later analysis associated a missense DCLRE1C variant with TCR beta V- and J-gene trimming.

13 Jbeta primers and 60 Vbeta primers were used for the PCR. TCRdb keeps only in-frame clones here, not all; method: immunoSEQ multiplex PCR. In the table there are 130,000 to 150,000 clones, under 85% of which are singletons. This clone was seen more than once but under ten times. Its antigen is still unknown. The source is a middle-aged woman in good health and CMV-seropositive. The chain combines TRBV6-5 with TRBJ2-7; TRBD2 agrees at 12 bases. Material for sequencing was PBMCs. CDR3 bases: TGTGCCAGCACCGAGACTAGCGGGGGTTCATACGAGCAGTACTTC. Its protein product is CASTETSGGSYEQYF.